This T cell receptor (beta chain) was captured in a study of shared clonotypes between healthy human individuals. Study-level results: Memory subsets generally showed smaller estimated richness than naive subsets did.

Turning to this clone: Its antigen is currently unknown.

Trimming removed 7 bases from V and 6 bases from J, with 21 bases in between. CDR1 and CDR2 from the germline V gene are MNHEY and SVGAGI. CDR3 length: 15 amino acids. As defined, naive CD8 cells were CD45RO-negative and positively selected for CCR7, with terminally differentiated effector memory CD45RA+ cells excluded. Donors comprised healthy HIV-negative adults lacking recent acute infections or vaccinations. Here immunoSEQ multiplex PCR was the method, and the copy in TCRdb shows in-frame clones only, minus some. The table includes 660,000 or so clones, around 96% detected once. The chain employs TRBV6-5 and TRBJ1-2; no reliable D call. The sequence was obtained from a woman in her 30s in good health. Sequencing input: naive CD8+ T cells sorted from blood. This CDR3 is CASTTQPGSLDGYTF. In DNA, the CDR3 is TGTGCCAGCACTACCCAGCCGGGTTCTCTGGATGGCTACACCTTC.